The clone carrying this TCR beta chain has more than one count but fewer than ten. The target antigen is unknown. The V end was cut by 0 bases, the J end by 6 bases, with 15 bases between. Germline values: CDR1 SQVTM, CDR2 ANQGSEA. The CDR3 is 15 amino acids. This blood was taken when hyperthyroidism was first diagnosed, before any ophthalmopathy symptoms existed. This record comes from a study of T cells in Graves' hyperthyroidism and ophthalmopathy. Study-level points and caveats: The authors' 13 V-J model separated ophthalmopathy from stable hyperthyroidism.

RNA transcripts served as the template for amplifying TCR beta CDR3 regions. The TCR CDR3 first-round RT-PCR relied on the HTBI primer set. TCRdb called the multiplex PCR reads again in MiXCR, with one record for every CDR3 protein. The data hold 600,000 to 850,000 distinct CDR3 sequences, with roughly a sixth observed a single time. The chain carries TRBV29-1 and TRBJ2-1; D is undetermined. The sequenced sample consisted of blood. This clonotype was sampled from a woman aged 50 to 60 with Graves' hyperthyroidism that later progressed to Graves' ophthalmopathy. In nucleotides, the CDR3 is TGCAGCGTTGAAGATCTCGCAGGTAAACCCAATGAGCAGTTCTTC. Its translation is CSVEDLAGKPNEQFF.